This T cell receptor (beta chain) was sequenced for a study of neoadjuvant anti-PD-1 for oral cavity cancer (dated by TCRdb to about 2021). General notes on the study: Before curative-intent surgical resection, most patients were given three to four biweekly doses of nivolumab at 3 mg/kg. There were more than nine patients in the parent correlative cohort, and the response rate was 33%. A fourth nivolumab dose was given around day 43 to patients without progression, and definitive surgical resection was performed in those patients on days 50-56. Responders were defined as patients with complete response, partial response or stable disease by RECIST 1.1; non-responders were defined as patients with progression.

PBMC libraries used mostly 480 ng of input genomic DNA for deep sequencing, with six replicates per sample. Following the manufacturer's instructions, the team built TCRbeta libraries using the immunoSEQ hsTCRbeta kit. Sequencing of the completed libraries took place using an Illumina NovaSeq 6000 S4 flow cell after they had been pooled to about 3 nM. On the authors' methods: The immunoSEQ Analyzer handled quality control and preprocessing of the raw data. The analysis was restricted to productive rearrangements, with each unique CDR3 amino acid sequence defining a clonotype. Repertoire clonality was estimated as the Gini-Simpson index, which was computed with the R package tcR. Student's t test was used to compare Gini indices, and Pearson correlation was used to assess associations with tumor size change. TCRdb retrieved this table from immuneACCESS and kept in-frame rearrangements only. Not all clones are present; in checked studies, unresolved V genes account for under half, and no reason is known for the remainder. V and J calls and clone size are given by that table; D and trimming were obtained from the DNA. This sample has around 62,000 clones in its table, and more than 60% of those were observed once. 2% to 3% of the sample belongs to the ten largest clones.

General findings and caveats noted by the study authors: Higher pretreatment blood Treg/Th17 ratios correlated with both higher pretreatment blood TCRbeta clonality and lower post-treatment tumor TCRbeta clonality. The TCR analyses had only three patients in each response group, and the authors called for validation in larger cohorts. After neoadjuvant nivolumab, significantly higher T cell clonality (Gini index) was found within PBMCs in non-responders than in responders.

The time point label of this sample denotes: before neoadjuvant nivolumab. Patients were newly diagnosed with stage II-IVA oral cavity squamous cell carcinoma and had received no prior systemic or radiation treatment. Everyone in the cohort had locally advanced, HPV-negative oral cavity squamous cell carcinoma. Peripheral blood mononuclear cells were analyzed directly, without maintenance or expansion in culture. The samples were drawn from a longitudinal correlative study tied to a single-arm phase II trial testing neoadjuvant nivolumab in oral cavity squamous cell carcinoma. Subject-matched pre- and post-treatment PBMCs and tumors from three responders and three non-responders were subjected to genomic DNA-based TCRbeta sequencing. Peripheral blood mononuclear cells were collected before nivolumab treatment and again after treatment, at the time of surgery. The Maxwell RSC DNA from Cells kit was used to isolate genomic DNA from PBMCs.

CDR1 and CDR2 are read off the germline V gene as SGHRS and YFSETQ. A distance of 15 bases separates the germline ends of V and J, which lose 0 bases and 5 bases respectively. The CDR3 runs 16 amino acids, cysteine and phenylalanine included. Only CDR3 DNA is held: 48 bases, read in frame from base 1. In regard to this clone: Its recognized antigen is unknown. No quality values exist for individual bases; no much larger clone is one base distant.

The V and J segments used are TRBV5-1 and TRBJ2-1, and the D gene may be TRBD2, 6 bases matching. This sequence was found in a person aged 35-80 years with oral cavity squamous cell carcinoma. The input for sequencing was PBMCs, taken before nivolumab (anti-PD-1) treatment. The DNA reads TGCGCCAGCAGCTTGGCCAACCAGCGGGCCGACAATGAGCAGTTCTTC. Its protein is CASSLANQRADNEQFF.